The next 26 T cell receptor beta chains were all read from a single sample in a study of radiotherapy plus CTLA-4 blockade in lung cancer. Using immunoSEQ multiplex PCR, the repertoire was profiled, and TCRdb retains in-frame clones only, with some absent. The sample includes 25,000 to 35,000 clones, 70% to 90% of them seen just once. Specimen: peripheral blood, collected from a patient treated with radiotherapy plus ipilimumab. The receptors originated from a human donor with non-small cell lung cancer that progressed on radiotherapy plus ipilimumab.

The CDR3 spells CASRNQDSYNSPLHF. The CDR3, as DNA: TGTGCCAGCAGAAACCAGGACTCCTATAATTCACCCCTCCACTTT. The V gene is TRBV9, the J gene TRBJ1-6; no clear D gene. The germline V and J ends were trimmed by 5 bases and 0 bases, with 9 bases remaining between them. Germline V gene sequence: CDR1 SGDLS, CDR2 YYNGEE. The length of the CDR3 is 15 residues.

The chain joins TRBV6-1 to TRBJ1-4; tentatively, D is TRBD1 (5 bases). Per germline, CDR1 MNHNS and CDR2 SASEGT. This CDR3 region has 14 residues. V was pared by 8 bases and J by 0 bases, with 10 bases between. CDR3 amino acids: CASRDSATNEKLFF. DNA of the CDR3: TGTGCCAGCCGCGACAGTGCAACTAATGAAAAACTGTTTTTT.

The chain combines TRBV4-1 with TRBJ1-6; D unresolved. CDR1 and CDR2 from the germline V gene are MGHRA and YSYEKL. Trimming shortened V by 2 bases and J by 6 bases, and 11 bases separated the two germline ends. The length of the CDR3 is 15 residues. CDR3 nucleotides: TGCGCCAGCAGCCAATCAGGACTGCTTAATTCACCCCTCCACTTT. This encodes CASSQSGLLNSPLHF.

The V and J genes are TRBV7-9 and TRBJ1-2, with a weak D call TRBD1 (5 bases). V gave up 6 bases and J gave up 7 bases, with 18 bases separating them. CDR3 size: 14 residues. CDR1 and CDR2 (germline): SEHNR, FQNEAQ (reference sequence). CDR3 coding DNA: TGTGCCAGCAGACAGGACATTGGGCTTCTTGGCTACACCTTC. As protein: CASRQDIGLLGYTF. The full variable domain, with the rest looked up from reference TRBV7-9 and TRBJ1-2, is DTGVSQNPRHKITKRGQNVTFRCDPISEHNRLYWYRQTLGQGPEFLTYFQNEAQLEKSRLLSDRFSAERPKGSFSTLEIQRTEQGDSAMYLCASRQDIGLLGYTFGSGTRLTVV.

The chain employs TRBV5-6 and TRBJ2-1; 9 bases agree with TRBD2. Germline loops: CDR1 SGHDT, CDR2 YYEEEE. Trimming cost V 4 bases and J 10 bases; bases outside gene matches: 0. The length of the CDR3 is 11 residues. CDR3 bases: TGTGCCAGCAGCCTAGCGGGAGAGCAGTTCTTC. Protein product: CASSLAGEQFF.

V is TRBV7-3 and J is TRBJ2-1, with D uncertain. The V end was cut by 2 bases, the J end by 3 bases, with 5 bases between. The V gene's germline CDR1 is SGHTA and CDR2 FQGTGA. The CDR3 contains 13 residues. The CDR3 protein is CASSLGSYNEQFF. The CDR3 DNA follows: TGTGCCAGCAGCTTAGGCAGCTACAATGAGCAGTTCTTC. Full variable domain (missing parts from reference TRBV7-3 and TRBJ2-1): GAGVSQTPSNKVTEKGKYVELRCDPISGHTALYWYRQSLGQGPEFLIYFQGTGAADDSGLPNDRFFAVRPEGSVSTLKIQRTERGDSAVYLCASSLGSYNEQFFGPGTRLTVL.

This chain uses TRBV7-3 with TRBJ2-1, with TRBD2 matching 10 bases. The V gene's germline CDR1 is SGHTA and CDR2 FQGTGA. After removal of 5 bases from V and 5 bases from J, the junction contained 3 bases not matched to a gene. This CDR3 is built from 14 residues. CDR3 residues: CASSPSGGHNEQFF. The CDR3 nucleotides read TGTGCCAGCAGCCCTAGCGGGGGTCACAATGAGCAGTTCTTC.

The V and J genes are TRBV28 and TRBJ2-3, with 12 bases lining up with TRBD2. Germline V gives CDR1 MDHEN, CDR2 SYDVKM. Germline trimming cut 5 bases from V and 0 bases from J; bases unmatched to any gene: 6. CDR3 length: 17 residues. DNA for the CDR3: TGTGCCAGCAGTCCCCCTAGCGGGGGGGGAAGCACAGATACGCAGTATTTT. Protein sequence: CASSPPSGGGSTDTQYF.

The CDR3 spells CASPLAGGCTGTQYF. Here the CDR3 DNA reads TGTGCCAGCCCCCTTGCGGGGGGGTGCACAGGGACGCAGTATTTT. The chain links TRBV6-5 to TRBJ2-3, with TRBD2 identical over 9 bases. This CDR3 contains 15 residues. V was pared by 8 bases and J by 9 bases, with 15 bases of the junction left unmatched. Germline V gene lookup returns CDR1 MNHEY and CDR2 SVGAGI.

A note on this clone: The junction departs from germline at one end; a sequencing error may be responsible. The genes are TRBV12-5 and TRBJ2-3; D perhaps matches TRBD1 (6 bases). CDR3 length equals 13 residues. Germline-derived CDR1 and CDR2 are LGHNT and FRNRAP. CDR3 sequence (DNA): TGTGCTAGTGGTTTGCCCCAGACAGGTACGCAGTATTTT. Translation: CASGLPQTGTQYF.

The chain couples TRBV5-1 to TRBJ2-3, with D unclear. The germline V gene has CDR1 SGHRS and CDR2 YFSETQ. Trimming cost V 4 bases and J 3 bases, with 9 bases left between them. The CDR3 extends over 13 amino acids. CDR3 residues: CASSRQQTDTQYF. The CDR3 bases are TGCGCCAGCAGCCGACAACAGACAGATACGCAGTATTTT.

This clone was counted a few times. This sequence joins TRBV4-1 and TRBJ2-1; D might be TRBD1 (5 bases). Germline V CDR1 and CDR2: MGHRA, YSYEKL. V was cut by 0 bases and J by 2 bases, with 8 bases left in between. The CDR3 has 15 residues. The CDR3 region has the DNA TGCGCCAGCAGCCAAGACAGGGTGACCTACAATGAGCAGTTCTTC. Translating gives CASSQDRVTYNEQFF.

About this clone itself: The junction and the germline gene differ at one end; a read error may be behind it. The chain uses TRBV6-1 and TRBJ1-3, with D maybe TRBD1 (5 bases). Germline CDR1 and CDR2: MNHNS and SASEGT. The CDR3 contains 16 residues. The CDR3 DNA reads as TGTGCCAGCAGTCAAGCCGGGGGAAACCTGGGGAACACCATATATTTT. Translation gives CASSQAGGNLGNTIYF.

This chain connects TRBV7-9 to TRBJ1-4, with 9 bases that match TRBD1. CDR1 and CDR2 (germline): SEHNR, FQNEAQ (reference sequence). V lost 4 bases, J lost 4 bases, and 1 base stayed unmatched. The CDR3 covers 14 residues. The CDR3 sequence: CASSSDRGNEKLFF. CDR3 nucleotide sequence: TGTGCCAGCAGCTCGGACAGGGGTAATGAAAAACTGTTTTTT. Full variable domain (rest looked up from reference TRBV7-9 and TRBJ1-4): DTGVSQNPRHKITKRGQNVTFRCDPISEHNRLYWYRQTLGQGPEFLTYFQNEAQLEKSRLLSDRFSAERPKGSFSTLEIQRTEQGDSAMYLCASSSDRGNEKLFFGSGTQLSVL.

The chain couples TRBV19 to TRBJ1-2; TRBD1 is a possible D gene (5 bases). The CDR3 runs 16 residues. V was cut by 5 bases and J by 2 bases, with 18 bases left in between. Germline assignment: CDR1 LNHDA and CDR2 SQIVND (reference sequence). The CDR3 nucleotides read TGTGCCAGTAGTGGTGGGGCGGAACCCCTCAACTATGGCTACACCTTC. This sequence encodes CASSGGAEPLNYGYTF. Supplemented by reference TRBV19 and TRBJ1-2, the full variable domain reads DGGITQSPKYLFRKEGQNVTLSCEQNLNHDAMYWYRQDPGQGLRLIYYSQIVNDFQKGDIAEGYSVSREKKESFPLTVTSAQKNPTAFYLCASSGGAEPLNYGYTFGSGTRLTVV.

V gene TRBV11-2 combines with J gene TRBJ2-5, with D perhaps TRBD2 (6 bases). The ends were cut back, 1 base at V and 7 bases at J, with 10 bases in the middle. The germline gives CDR1 SGHAT, CDR2 FQNNGV. The CDR3 covers 13 residues. This chain's CDR3 is CASSLAGERTQYF. The CDR3 DNA follows: TGTGCCAGCAGCTTAGCGGGGGAGCGGACCCAGTACTTC.

The rearrangement uses TRBV5-1 and TRBJ1-3; no clear D gene. Germline CDR1 reads SGHRS; CDR2 reads YFSETQ. The CDR3 loop spans 14 amino acids. Trimming removed 4 bases from V and 0 bases from J, with 8 bases in between. Written as DNA, the CDR3 is TGCGCCAGCAGCCGCGATCTCTCTGGAAACACCATATATTTT. It translates to CASSRDLSGNTIYF.

The chain is built from TRBV6-6 and TRBJ1-5, with D perhaps TRBD1 (6 bases). The CDR3 spans 15 residues. Germline V gene sequence: CDR1 MNHNY, CDR2 SVGAGI (reference sequence). V lost 6 bases and J 0 bases, leaving 12 bases between the germline ends. The CDR3 sequence: CASSQDRYSNQPQHF. The CDR3 nucleotides are TGTGCCAGCAGCCAAGACAGGTATAGCAATCAGCCCCAGCATTTT.

This clone was recorded a few times. The chain combines TRBV19 with TRBJ2-2; no clear D gene. The CDR3 has 11 amino acids. V lost 10 bases and J 7 bases, leaving 10 bases between the germline ends. The V gene's germline CDR1 is LNHDA and CDR2 SQIVND (reference sequence). The CDR3 loop reads CATQVDGELFF. In DNA form, the CDR3 reads TGTGCCACCCAGGTGGACGGGGAGCTGTTTTTT.

This chain's CDR3 is CASLRPGTQDTEAFF. CDR3 nucleotides: TGTGCCAGCTTGAGGCCCGGGACACAGGACACTGAAGCTTTCTTT. The rearrangement uses TRBV2 and TRBJ1-1, with D possibly matching TRBD1 (6 bases). Deletions cut 8 bases from V and 3 bases from J, with 19 bases between. This CDR3 comprises 15 residues. Looked up from germline, CDR1 is SNHLY and CDR2 is FYNNEI.

This chain joins TRBV6-6 and TRBJ1-6; 10 bases fit TRBD1. CDR3 length: 16 residues. The V gene's germline CDR1 is MNHNY and CDR2 SVGAGI (reference sequence). V lost 4 bases and J lost 8; bases outside the gene matches: 8. CDR3 sequence reads: CASSSGTGTGDSPLHF. In DNA, the CDR3 is TGTGCCAGCAGTTCTGGGACCGGGACAGGGGATTCACCCCTCCACTTT.

This rearrangement joins TRBV11-1 to TRBJ1-4, with D unresolved. The CDR3 covers 15 residues. With 1 base removed from V and 5 bases from J, the gap between germline ends came to 11 bases. The V gene's germline CDR1 is SGHAT and CDR2 FQDESV (reference sequence). This CDR3 is CASSLGPQVNEKLFF. The CDR3, as DNA: TGTGCCAGCAGCTTAGGACCGCAGGTCAATGAAAAACTGTTTTTT.

The CDR3 region is CATKIRGGQYNEQFF. CDR3 DNA: TGTGCCACCAAAATCCGGGGGGGCCAGTACAATGAGCAGTTCTTC. V and J are TRBV28 and TRBJ2-1; 8 nucleotides align to TRBD2. The length of the CDR3 is 15 residues. The junction had 12 bases not matched to a gene; V was cut back by 10 bases and J by 4 bases. The germline V gene has CDR1 MDHEN and CDR2 SYDVKM.

This rearrangement joins TRBV19 to TRBJ2-5; TRBD1 matches 10 bases. V shed 9 bases, J shed 5 bases, and the junction held 12 bases outside the gene matches. Germline V gene data show CDR1 as LNHDA and CDR2 as SQIVND (reference sequence). The CDR3 has 15 residues. In DNA form, the CDR3 reads TGTGCCAGCTTGGGCCGACAGGGGGCTTGGGAGACCCAGTACTTC. Residues: CASLGRQGAWETQYF.

The V gene is TRBV5-1, the J gene TRBJ2-3, with 8 bases identical to TRBD2. V lost 0 bases and J lost 3; bases outside the gene matches: 6. Germline assignment: CDR1 SGHRS and CDR2 YFSETQ. This CDR3 comprises 16 residues. Here the CDR3 DNA reads TGCGCCAGCAGCTTGGGGTGGGGGACTAGGACAGATACGCAGTATTTT. Its protein is CASSLGWGTRTDTQYF.

The rearrangement joins TRBV7-9 to TRBJ1-5; D unresolved. This CDR3 region has 13 residues. Germline-derived CDR1 and CDR2 are SEHNR and FQNEAQ (reference sequence). Trimming pared 5 bases from V and 7 bases from J, leaving 12 bases between. CDR3 amino acids: CASSPQSQQPQHF. CDR3 DNA sequence: TGTGCCAGCAGCCCACAGTCACAGCAGCCCCAGCATTTT.